The next 2 T cell receptor beta chains were all read from a single sample in a study of T cell changes during pregnancy in multiple sclerosis. TCRdb's copy holds only in-frame clones and misses some; the assay was immunoSEQ multiplex PCR. The sample contains about 100,000 clones, approximately 94% of which appear only once. Sequencing used peripheral blood, obtained before pregnancy. The receptors come from a female donor with multiple sclerosis, enrolled in a pregnancy study.

The gene calls are TRBV14 and TRBJ2-1; 7 nucleotides align to TRBD2. The CDR3 totals 13 residues. The junction had 5 bases not matched to a gene; V was cut back by 10 bases and J by 2 bases. Germline V gene data show CDR1 as SGHDN and CDR2 as FVKESK. The CDR3 spells CATPTSPYNEQFF. The DNA for the CDR3 is TGTGCCACCCCGACTAGCCCCTACAATGAGCAGTTCTTC.

The chain has TRBV9 and TRBJ2-1; 7 positions agree with TRBD2. Germline V CDR1 and CDR2: SGDLS, YYNGEE. The CDR3 sequence is 16 residues long. Trimming removed 0 bases from V and 5 bases from J; junction bases left unmatched: 8. As DNA, the CDR3 is TGTGCCAGCAGCGTAGGTATCCTAGCGGCTCACAATGAGCAGTTCTTC. Translated: CASSVGILAAHNEQFF.